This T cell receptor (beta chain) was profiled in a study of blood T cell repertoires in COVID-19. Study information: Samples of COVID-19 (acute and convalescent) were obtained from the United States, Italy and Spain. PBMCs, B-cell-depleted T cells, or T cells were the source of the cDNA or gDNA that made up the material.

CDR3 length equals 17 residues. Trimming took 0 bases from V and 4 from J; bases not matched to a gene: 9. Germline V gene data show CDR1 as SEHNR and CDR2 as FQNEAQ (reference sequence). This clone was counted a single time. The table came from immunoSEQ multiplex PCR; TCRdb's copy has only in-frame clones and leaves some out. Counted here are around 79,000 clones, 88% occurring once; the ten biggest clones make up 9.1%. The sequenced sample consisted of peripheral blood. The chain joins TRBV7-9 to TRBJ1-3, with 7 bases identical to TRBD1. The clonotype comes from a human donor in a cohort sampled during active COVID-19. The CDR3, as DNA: TGTGCCAGCAGCTTAGCGCCGGGACGAGGGGGCGGAAACACCATATATTTT. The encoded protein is CASSLAPGRGGGNTIYF.